In this sample, the clone carrying this T cell receptor beta chain turned up a few times. The entry originates in a study of T cell changes during pregnancy in multiple sclerosis. Repertoires were generated with immunoSEQ multiplex PCR, while TCRdb's copy carries only in-frame clones and drops some. Of about 64,000 clones in the sample, about 90% were seen once. CDR1 and CDR2 from the germline V gene are KGHSH and LQKENI. The CDR3 covers 15 residues. V lost 0 bases, J lost 2 bases, and 1 base stayed unmatched. This TCR was sampled from a female donor in good health, enrolled as a control in a pregnancy study. V gene TRBV18 combines with J gene TRBJ2-7; TRBD1 matches at 10 bases. The source material was peripheral blood, sampled in the second trimester of pregnancy. The CDR3 reads CASSPPGQGTYEQYF. The CDR3 DNA sequence: TGTGCCAGCTCACCACCGGGACAGGGGACCTACGAGCAGTACTTC.